The rows below give T cell receptor beta chains drawn from one sample of a study of blood T cell repertoires in COVID-19. The table came from immunoSEQ multiplex PCR; TCRdb's copy has only in-frame clones and leaves some out. The table records around 400,000 clones, around 87% of them present only once. Material for sequencing was peripheral blood. The source is a woman aged 55-69 years with COVID-19, enrolled during active disease. CDR3s include the opening cysteine and the closing phenylalanine or tryptophan. A D gene is named only where the DNA matches it firmly. Expanded clones are given a class, and other clones once, few, many or no size at all.

V: TRBV6-5
J: TRBJ1-2
size: -
D: TRBD1
CDR3: CASSPGTGIYGYTF
DNA: TGTGCCAGCAGCCCGGGGACAGGGATCTATGGCTACACCTTC

V: TRBV9
J: TRBJ1-5
size: -
D: TRBD1
CDR3: CASSVGTGDRPQHF
DNA: TGTGCCAGCAGCGTAGGGACAGGGGATCGGCCCCAGCATTTT

V: TRBV28
J: TRBJ1-2
size: -
D: -
CDR3: CASVAGGARYGYTF
DNA: TGTGCCAGCGTGGCGGGCGGGGCACGGTATGGCTACACCTTC

V: TRBV18
J: TRBJ2-7
size: -
D: -
CDR3: CASSDPAGAGEQYF
DNA: TGTGCCAGCTCAGACCCTGCAGGGGCCGGTGAGCAGTACTTC

V: TRBV18
J: TRBJ1-2
size: -
D: -
CDR3: CASSPYGQGNYGYTF
DNA: TGTGCCAGCTCACCATATGGGCAGGGGAACTATGGCTACACCTTC

V: TRBV28
J: TRBJ1-5
size: -
D: -
CDR3: CASSFSQNRASNQPQHF
DNA: TGTGCCAGCAGTTTTTCACAGAACAGGGCGAGCAATCAGCCCCAGCATTTT

V: TRBV13
J: TRBJ2-7
size: -
D: TRBD2
CDR3: CASSSAGGEQYF
DNA: TGTGCCAGCAGCTCAGCGGGGGGCGAGCAGTACTTC

V: TRBV7-3
J: TRBJ2-6
size: -
D: -
CDR3: CASSLRGGPGANVLTF
DNA: TGTGCCAGCAGCCTGAGGGGAGGTCCCGGGGCCAACGTCCTGACTTTC

V: TRBV20-1
J: TRBJ2-7
size: -
D: -
CDR3: CSAPSGREQYF
DNA: TGCAGTGCTCCTTCTGGCCGAGAGCAGTACTTC

V: TRBV10-3
J: TRBJ2-5
size: once
D: TRBD2
CDR3: CAVSGGEETQYF
DNA: TGTGCCGTGAGCGGGGGGGAAGAGACCCAGTACTTC

V: TRBV5-8
J: TRBJ1-5
size: -
D: TRBD1
CDR3: CASSRRPEQGAWQPQHF
DNA: TGTGCCAGCAGCCGCAGACCAGAGCAGGGGGCTTGGCAGCCCCAGCATTTT

V: TRBV27
J: TRBJ2-2
size: -
D: TRBD1
CDR3: CASRGTGRTGELFF
DNA: TGTGCCAGCAGGGGGACAGGGCGGACCGGGGAGCTGTTTTTT

V: TRBV4-1
J: TRBJ1-4
size: few
D: -
CDR3: CASSQALVATNEKLFF
DNA: TGCGCCAGCAGCCAAGCACTGGTAGCAACTAATGAAAAACTGTTTTTT

V: TRBV5-1
J: TRBJ1-2
size: -
D: TRBD1
CDR3: CASSFDRGIRDGYTF
DNA: TGCGCCAGCAGCTTCGACAGGGGCATTAGAGATGGCTACACCTTC

V: TRBV18
J: TRBJ2-7
size: -
D: TRBD1
CDR3: CASSPTGNEQYF
DNA: TGTGCCAGCTCACCGACAGGGAACGAGCAGTACTTC

V: TRBV29-1
J: TRBJ1-1
size: -
D: -
CDR3: CSVPGLRGEAFF
DNA: TGCAGCGTTCCGGGCCTCCGGGGGGAAGCTTTCTTT

V: TRBV12-3/TRBV12-4
J: TRBJ1-2
size: -
D: -
CDR3: CASTGNYGGYTF
DNA: TGTGCCAGCACAGGGAATTACGGGGGCTACACCTTC